Below are 23 T cell receptor beta chains sequenced from a single sample in a study of T cell repertoires in cytomegalovirus infection. TCRdb re-called the reads with MiXCR, one entry per CDR3 protein. The table includes approximately 470,000 distinct CDR3 sequences, about 42% detected once. These receptors' antigens are unknown. The material sequenced was cultured PBMCs, taken from culture after CMV antigen stimulation. Receptors were obtained from a human donor in good health (CMV status not recorded). Some clones in this sample may be carry-over from other donors' samples.

This clonotype was counted many times. The rearrangement links TRBV7-2 to TRBJ2-3, with D tentatively TRBD2 (6 bases). This CDR3 is built from 15 residues. Trimming took 5 bases from V and 2 from J, leaving 14 bases between them. CDR1 and CDR2 (germline): SGHTA, FQGNSA. CDR3 DNA: TGTGCCAGCAGCCGTAGCGGAATTGACACAGATACGCAGTATTTT. Encoded protein: CASSRSGIDTDTQYF.

This clonotype was seen a handful of times. The rearrangement joins TRBV7-8 to TRBJ2-7, with a weak D call TRBD2 (5 bases). The CDR3 runs 15 residues. The V end was cut by 5 bases, the J end by 2 bases, with 16 bases between. Germline V lookup: CDR1 SGHVS, CDR2 FQNEAQ. In DNA form, the CDR3 reads TGTGCCAGCAGCGCGGGTTCCAAAGACCCCTACGAGCAGTACTTC. Translation: CASSAGSKDPYEQYF.

The chain carries TRBV2 and TRBJ1-1; TRBD1 might be the D (6 bases). CDR3 length equals 12 residues. The germline V gene has CDR1 SNHLY and CDR2 FYNNEI. In DNA, the CDR3 is TGTGCTACGGGGCAGGGGCGGACTGAAGCTTTCTTT. Its protein is CATGQGRTEAFF. The variable domain in full, with the rest retrieved from reference TRBV2 and TRBJ1-1, is EPEVTQTPSHQVTQMGQEVILRCVPISNHLYFYWYRQILGQKVEFLVSFYNNEISEKSEIFDDQFSVERPDGSNFTLKIRSTKLEDSAMYFCATGQGRTEAFFGQGTRLTVV.

The J gene is TRBJ2-7, the V gene TRBV20-1, with 7 bases identical to TRBD2. The junction had 9 bases not matched to a gene; V was cut back by 3 bases and J by 4 bases. The length of the CDR3 is 14 residues. Looked up from germline, CDR1 is DFQATT and CDR2 is SNEGSKA (reference sequence). The CDR3 DNA reads TGCAGTGCTAGGTCCCCTAGCGGTACATACGAGCAGTACTTC. Translation: CSARSPSGTYEQYF.

This rearrangement joins TRBV11-2 to TRBJ2-1; TRBD1 matches 7 bases. V lost 5 bases to trimming and J lost 8 bases; unmatched junction nucleotides: 3. The CDR3 is made up of 12 amino acids. Per the germline V gene, CDR1 is SGHAT and CDR2 is FQNNGV. CDR3 amino acids: CASSHDRDEQFF. The CDR3 nucleotides are TGTGCCAGCAGCCATGACAGGGATGAGCAGTTCTTC.

This rearrangement joins TRBV15 to TRBJ2-5; no clear D. Germline CDR1 reads LNHNV; CDR2 reads YYDKDF (reference sequence). The CDR3 has 15 amino acids. V lost 1 base, J lost 3 bases, and 12 bases lay in between. The CDR3 nucleotides are TGTGCCACCAGCAGAGTGGCAGGATGGGAAGAGACCCAGTACTTC. This codes for CATSRVAGWEETQYF.

CDR3 nucleotides: TGTGCCAGCAGTTTAGGTCAGCCCTCTTCACCCCTCCACTTT. Translated: CASSLGQPSSPLHF. The rearrangement uses TRBV28 and TRBJ1-6; unclear D gene. Between the trimmed V and J ends, which lost 2 bases and 9 bases, there was a span of 11 bases. In germline, CDR1 is MDHEN, CDR2 SYDVKM. The CDR3 runs to 14 residues.

A few counts support this clonotype. This chain connects TRBV7-9 to TRBJ2-7; D is ambiguous. The germline V gene has CDR1 SEHNR and CDR2 FQNEAQ (reference sequence). The CDR3 covers 13 residues. Trimming cost V 7 bases and J 1 base, with 11 bases left between them. CDR3 nucleotide sequence: TGTGCCAGCACGACCGCTAGGTCCTACGAGCAGTACTTC. This codes for CASTTARSYEQYF.

In this sample, this clonotype turned up once. The chain links TRBV18 to TRBJ2-1; 8 bases match TRBD2. V was clipped by 2 bases and J by 6 bases; unmatched bases: 12. The CDR3 runs 17 residues. The germline V gene encodes CDR1 KGHSH and CDR2 LQKENI. CDR3 sequence: CASSPFFAGGGGNEQFF. The CDR3 DNA sequence: TGTGCCAGCTCACCATTCTTCGCGGGAGGTGGCGGCAATGAGCAGTTCTTC. The complete variable domain, with remaining parts taken from reference TRBV18 and TRBJ2-1, reads NAGVMQNPRHLVRRRGQEARLRCSPMKGHSHVYWYRQLPEEGLKFMVYLQKENIIDESGMPKERFSAEFPKEGPSILRIQQVVRGDSAAYFCASSPFFAGGGGNEQFFGPGTRLTVL.

The chain combines TRBV27 with TRBJ2-3; 8 nucleotides line up with TRBD2. CDR3 length equals 16 residues. The V segment lost 1 base and the J segment 0 bases; nucleotides outside the gene matches: 3. The germline CDR1 and CDR2 sequences are MNHEY and SMNVEV (reference sequence). The CDR3 spells CASSLWSGSSTDTQYF. In DNA form, the CDR3 reads TGTGCCAGCAGTTTATGGAGCGGGAGTAGCACAGATACGCAGTATTTT.

V gene TRBV27 combines with J gene TRBJ2-7, with D tentatively TRBD1 (6 bases). Germline V gene data show CDR1 as MNHEY and CDR2 as SMNVEV (reference sequence). V was shortened by 5 bases and J by 5 bases, with 13 bases between the two germline ends. This CDR3 comprises 13 residues. The CDR3 DNA follows: TGTGCCAGCAGTAAACGTCAGGGGCACGAGCAGTACTTC. Its translation is CASSKRQGHEQYF.

The rearrangement links TRBV6-6 to TRBJ1-4; D remains ambiguous. Germline CDR1 MNHNY, CDR2 SVGAGI (reference sequence). The CDR3 covers 16 residues. V was pared by 2 bases and J by 4 bases, with 14 bases between. CDR3 nucleotide sequence: TGTGCCAGCAGTTACACCTCGGCAGGCAATAATGAAAAACTGTTTTTT. It is translated as CASSYTSAGNNEKLFF.

V usage is TRBV7-2 and J usage is TRBJ2-2; D gene ambiguous. Germline CDR1 and CDR2: SGHTA and FQGNSA. V was pared by 6 bases and J by 0 bases, with 8 bases between. The CDR3 is 14 amino acids. As DNA, the CDR3 is TGTGCCAGCAGACCTGGGACGAACACCGGGGAGCTGTTTTTT. Amino acids: CASRPGTNTGELFF.

J is TRBJ1-2 and V is TRBV7-2; 10 positions match TRBD1. Trimming took 4 bases from V and 8 from J; bases not matched to a gene: 7. CDR3 length: 14 residues. Germline CDR1 is SGHTA and CDR2 is FQGNSA. The CDR3 DNA is TGTGCCAGCAGCTCGGACAGGGGGGGTGAAGGCTACACCTTC. Protein: CASSSDRGGEGYTF.

The rearrangement uses TRBV7-2 and TRBJ2-3; perhaps TRBD2 as D (6 bases). CDR1 SGHTA and CDR2 FQGNSA come from the germline V gene. The CDR3 runs to 16 residues. V was pared by 5 bases and J by 2 bases, with 17 bases between. DNA of the CDR3: TGTGCCAGCAGCCCCGAGTCCGGGGGACCCACAGATACGCAGTATTTT. This codes for CASSPESGGPTDTQYF.

This chain links TRBV20-1 with TRBJ2-5; possible D gene TRBD2, 7 bases. The CDR3 has 14 amino acids. V was clipped by 4 bases and J by 5 bases, with 17 bases between them. Germline V lookup: CDR1 DFQATT, CDR2 SNEGSKA (reference sequence). CDR3 protein: CSAKGTTRGETQYF. The CDR3 DNA reads as TGCAGTGCTAAAGGGACTACAAGGGGGGAGACCCAGTACTTC.

J is TRBJ2-7 and V is TRBV20-1; TRBD2 agrees at 13 bases. CDR3 length equals 15 residues. From germline, CDR1 is DFQATT and CDR2 SNEGSKA (reference sequence). The ends lost 6 bases at V and 5 bases at J; junction bases unmatched: 10. CDR3 in amino acids: CSAIDTSGGAHEQYF. The CDR3 DNA is TGCAGTGCGATAGATACTAGCGGGGGGGCACACGAGCAGTACTTC.

There are a few counts of this clonotype. The chain joins TRBV7-2 to TRBJ2-1; either TRBD1 or TRBD2 may fit D (5 bases each). CDR3 length: 14 amino acids. The V end lost 4 bases, the J end lost 10 bases, and 17 bases lay between the germline ends. Germline V gene data show CDR1 as SGHTA and CDR2 as FQGNSA. The CDR3 DNA reads TGTGCCAGCAGCTCCTCTTGGGGGAGTGGAGAGCAGTTCTTC. Residues: CASSSSWGSGEQFF.

This clonotype was detected a few times. The chain employs TRBV7-2 and TRBJ1-6; perhaps TRBD1 as D (5 bases). Trimming left V 7 bases short and J 6 bases short, with 16 bases between. CDR1 and CDR2 from the germline V gene are SGHTA and FQGNSA. The CDR3 covers 15 residues. The CDR3: CASTSGQGSNSPLHF. Written as DNA, the CDR3 is TGTGCCAGCACCTCAGGGCAAGGAAGTAATTCACCCCTCCACTTT.

The chain couples TRBV11-3 to TRBJ2-2; D is ambiguous. CDR1 SGHNT and CDR2 YENEEA come from the germline V gene. Trimming pared 5 bases from V and 1 base from J, leaving 11 bases between. The CDR3 extends over 15 amino acids. CDR3 sequence: CASSTGWGNTGELFF. CDR3 nucleotides: TGTGCCAGCAGCACCGGGTGGGGGAACACCGGGGAGCTGTTTTTT.

This chain uses TRBV7-9 with TRBJ2-3, with D possibly TRBD2 on 5 matching bases. Germline V gene lookup returns CDR1 SEHNR and CDR2 FQNEAQ (reference sequence). Deletions cut 3 bases from V and 2 bases from J, with 9 bases between. This CDR3 contains 14 residues. CDR3 region: CASSFVRDTDTQYF. CDR3 nucleotide sequence: TGTGCCAGCAGCTTTGTCCGGGACACAGATACGCAGTATTTT.

The chain employs TRBV6-1 and TRBJ2-5, with 10 bases identical to TRBD2. This CDR3 is built from 18 residues. Germline loops: CDR1 MNHNS, CDR2 SASEGT. V lost 6 bases, J lost 1 base, and 14 bases stayed unmatched. The DNA of the CDR3 is TGTGCCAGCAGCTCCCCGGCTAGCGGGAGAGGGGTCCAAGAGACCCAGTACTTC. This gives the protein CASSSPASGRGVQETQYF.

V gene TRBV25-1 combines with J gene TRBJ1-6, with TRBD1 as a possible D gene (5 bases). This CDR3 is built from 13 residues. V was trimmed by 4 bases and J by 6 bases, leaving 7 bases between them. CDR1 MGHDK and CDR2 SYGVNS come from the germline V gene. CDR3 sequence: CASSVQGNSPLHF. The CDR3 DNA sequence: TGTGCCAGCAGTGTCCAGGGTAATTCACCCCTCCACTTT.